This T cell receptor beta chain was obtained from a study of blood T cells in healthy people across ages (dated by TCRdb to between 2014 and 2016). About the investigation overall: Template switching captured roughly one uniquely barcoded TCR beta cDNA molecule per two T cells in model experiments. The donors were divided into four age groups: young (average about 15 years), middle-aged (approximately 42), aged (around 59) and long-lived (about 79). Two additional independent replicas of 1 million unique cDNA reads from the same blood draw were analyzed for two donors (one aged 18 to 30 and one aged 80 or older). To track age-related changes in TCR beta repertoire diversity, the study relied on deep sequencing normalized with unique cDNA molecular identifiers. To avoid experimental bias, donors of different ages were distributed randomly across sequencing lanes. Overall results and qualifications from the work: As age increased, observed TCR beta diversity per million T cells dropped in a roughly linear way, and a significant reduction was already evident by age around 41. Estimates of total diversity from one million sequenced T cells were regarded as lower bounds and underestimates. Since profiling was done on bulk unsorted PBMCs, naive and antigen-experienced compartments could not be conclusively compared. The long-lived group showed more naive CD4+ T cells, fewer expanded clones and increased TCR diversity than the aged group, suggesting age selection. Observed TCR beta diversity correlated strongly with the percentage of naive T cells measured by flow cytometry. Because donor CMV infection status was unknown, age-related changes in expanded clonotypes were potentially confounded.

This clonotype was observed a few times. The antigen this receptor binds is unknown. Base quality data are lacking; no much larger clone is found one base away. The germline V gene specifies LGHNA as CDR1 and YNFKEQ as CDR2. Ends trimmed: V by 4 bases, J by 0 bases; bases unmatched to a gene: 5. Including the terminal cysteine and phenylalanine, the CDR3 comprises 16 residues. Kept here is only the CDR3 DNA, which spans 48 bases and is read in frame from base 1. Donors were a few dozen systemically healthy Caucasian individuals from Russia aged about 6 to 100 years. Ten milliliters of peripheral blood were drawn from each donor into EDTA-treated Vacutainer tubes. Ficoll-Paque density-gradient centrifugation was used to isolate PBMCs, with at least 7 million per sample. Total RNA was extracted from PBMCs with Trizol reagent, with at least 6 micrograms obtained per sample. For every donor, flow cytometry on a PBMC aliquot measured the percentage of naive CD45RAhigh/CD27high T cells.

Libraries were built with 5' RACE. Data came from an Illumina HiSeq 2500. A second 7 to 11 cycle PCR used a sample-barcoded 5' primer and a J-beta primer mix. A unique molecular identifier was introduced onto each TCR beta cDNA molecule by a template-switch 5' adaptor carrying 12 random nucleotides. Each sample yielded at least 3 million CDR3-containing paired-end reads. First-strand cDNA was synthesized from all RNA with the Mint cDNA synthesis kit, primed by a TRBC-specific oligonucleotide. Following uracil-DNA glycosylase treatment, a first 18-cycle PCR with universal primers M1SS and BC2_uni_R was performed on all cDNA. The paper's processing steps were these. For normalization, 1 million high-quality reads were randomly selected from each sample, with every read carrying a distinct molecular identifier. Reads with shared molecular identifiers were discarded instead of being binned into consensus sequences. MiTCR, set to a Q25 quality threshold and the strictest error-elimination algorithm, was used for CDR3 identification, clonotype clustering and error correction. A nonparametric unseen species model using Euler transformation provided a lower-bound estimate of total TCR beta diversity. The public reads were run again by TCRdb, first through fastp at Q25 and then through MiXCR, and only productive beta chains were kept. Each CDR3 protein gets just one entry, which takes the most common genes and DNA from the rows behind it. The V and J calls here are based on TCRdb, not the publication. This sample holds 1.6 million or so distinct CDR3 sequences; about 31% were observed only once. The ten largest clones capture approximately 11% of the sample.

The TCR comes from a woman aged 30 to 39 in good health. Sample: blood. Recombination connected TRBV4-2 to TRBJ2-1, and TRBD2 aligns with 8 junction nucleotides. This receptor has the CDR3 CASSPPGTSSYNEQFF. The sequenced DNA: TGTGCCAGCAGCCCCCCGGGGACTAGCTCCTACAATGAGCAGTTCTTC.